This T cell receptor beta chain was profiled in a study of cytomegalovirus exposure and HLA in healthy donors. Study-level points and caveats: In a later analysis, the majority of CMV-associated beta chains seemingly showed HLA restriction. The classifier reportedly diagnosed cytomegalovirus status with high specificity and sensitivity.

Comments on this clone: Its antigen is still unknown.

V shed 7 bases and J shed 0 bases, with 13 bases lying between them. The CDR3 is made up of 15 amino acids. Germline V lookup: CDR1 LNHDA, CDR2 SQIVND (reference sequence). It was with 60 Vbeta and 13 Jbeta primers that the PCR ran. Generated by immunoSEQ multiplex PCR, the TCRdb table keeps only in-frame clones and is missing some. Here the sample spans roughly 80,000 clones, more than 60% being singletons. V gene TRBV19 combines with J gene TRBJ1-5; D unresolved. The receptor was isolated from a male donor in good health and CMV-seropositive. Sequencing was carried out using PBMCs. This CDR3 is CASTWADYSNQPQHF. The CDR3 DNA follows: TGTGCCAGTACTTGGGCCGACTATAGCAATCAGCCCCAGCATTTT.